The T cell receptor (beta chain) described here comes from a study of human T cells and chemical hapten exposure. The time point denotes: healthy volunteer bleed at 2 weeks. Someone pulled total RNA out of unfractionated whole blood. TCRdb reprocessed the RACE reads with MiXCR, giving one entry per CDR3 protein. The profile shows approximately 97,000 distinct CDR3 sequences, around 8.8% of them singletons. V lost 0 bases, J lost 2 bases, and 1 base stayed unmatched. CDR1 is DFQATT, CDR2 SNEGSKA, per germline (reference sequence). CDR3 length: 14 amino acids. The specimen sequenced was whole blood. This rearrangement joins TRBV20-1 to TRBJ1-5, with TRBD1 matching 7 bases. The clonotype originates from a female donor in good health. Some clones in this sample may be carry-over from other donors' samples. The DNA of the CDR3 is TGCAGTGCTAGAGATGGACAGGGCAATCAGCCCCAGCATTTT. Translated: CSARDGQGNQPQHF.